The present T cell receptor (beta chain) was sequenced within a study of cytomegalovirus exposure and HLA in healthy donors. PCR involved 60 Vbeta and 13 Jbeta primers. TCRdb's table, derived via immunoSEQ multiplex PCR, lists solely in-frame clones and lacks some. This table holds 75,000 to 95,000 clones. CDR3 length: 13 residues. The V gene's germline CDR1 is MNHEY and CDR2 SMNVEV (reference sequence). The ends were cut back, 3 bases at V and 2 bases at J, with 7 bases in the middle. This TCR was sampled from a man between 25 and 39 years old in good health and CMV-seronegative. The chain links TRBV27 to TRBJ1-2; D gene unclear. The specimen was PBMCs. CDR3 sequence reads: CASSLVRNYGYTF. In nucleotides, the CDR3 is TGTGCCAGCAGTTTGGTCCGGAACTATGGCTACACCTTC.